These 30 T cell receptor beta chains were sequenced from one sample in a study of cytomegalovirus exposure and HLA in healthy donors. PCR involved 60 Vbeta and 13 Jbeta primers. TCRdb keeps only in-frame clones here, not all; method: immunoSEQ multiplex PCR. Of 150,000 or so clones listed, approximately 85% were seen once; the top ten hold roughly 9.3%. Sequencing was carried out using PBMCs. The receptors were sampled from a young man in good health and CMV-seropositive.

This clone is a singleton in its sample. V gene TRBV11-2 combines with J gene TRBJ2-7, with TRBD2 as a possible D gene (6 bases). This CDR3 comprises 15 residues. CDR1 SGHAT and CDR2 FQNNGV come from the germline V gene. Trimming removed 5 bases from V and 2 bases from J, with 16 bases in between. The CDR3 reads CASSPHGGGTYEQYF. The CDR3, as DNA: TGTGCCAGCAGCCCCCATGGCGGAGGGACCTACGAGCAGTACTTC.

The chain employs TRBV19 and TRBJ2-7; 15 nucleotides match TRBD2. The V gene end was trimmed by 1 base and the J gene end by 2 bases; junction bases not matched to a gene: 9. This CDR3 region has 19 residues. Germline CDR1 is LNHDA and CDR2 is SQIVND (reference sequence). CDR3 DNA sequence: TGTGCCAGTAGTATAGCCTCTCGGACTAGCGGGGGGGTAACCTACGAGCAGTACTTC. Its protein is CASSIASRTSGGVTYEQYF.

The CDR3 here is CASSQRTGNNYGYTF. Written as DNA, the CDR3 is TGTGCCAGCTCCCAAAGGACAGGGAATAACTATGGCTACACCTTC. The V call is TRBV18, the J call TRBJ1-2, with 8 nucleotides matching TRBD1. V gave up 6 bases and J gave up 1 base; unmatched junction bases: 7. The CDR3 is 15 residues long. Germline assignment: CDR1 KGHSH and CDR2 LQKENI.

J is TRBJ1-5 and V is TRBV28; D not resolved. The CDR3 runs to 13 residues. Trimming cost V 6 bases and J 7 bases, with 13 bases left between them. Looked up from germline, CDR1 is MDHEN and CDR2 is SYDVKM. The CDR3 spells CASRLGGEQPQHF. CDR3 sequence (DNA): TGTGCCAGCAGACTGGGAGGAGAGCAGCCCCAGCATTTT.

The V gene is TRBV7-9, the J gene TRBJ1-4; 7 nucleotides agree with TRBD1. The CDR3 is 16 residues long. V was clipped by 5 bases and J by 3 bases; unmatched bases: 9. CDR1 is SEHNR and CDR2 is FQNEAQ in the germline V gene (reference sequence). CDR3 sequence: CASSQLIGTANEKLFF. CDR3 nucleotides: TGTGCCAGCAGCCAACTTATCGGGACAGCTAATGAAAAACTGTTTTTT. The entire variable domain, with the rest obtained from reference TRBV7-9 and TRBJ1-4, is as follows: DTGVSQNPRHKITKRGQNVTFRCDPISEHNRLYWYRQTLGQGPEFLTYFQNEAQLEKSRLLSDRFSAERPKGSFSTLEIQRTEQGDSAMYLCASSQLIGTANEKLFFGSGTQLSVL.

The chain carries TRBV10-2 and TRBJ2-5; TRBD2 matches 11 bases. V dropped 5 bases and J dropped 1; count of bases not matched to a gene: 3. The CDR3 contains 15 residues. CDR1 is WSHSY and CDR2 is SAAADI in the germline V gene. The CDR3 sequence: CASSSLAGVQETQYF. CDR3 in DNA: TGCGCCAGCAGTTCACTAGCGGGGGTCCAAGAGACCCAGTACTTC.

CDR3 loop: CASSSTNSRVDYGYTF. The CDR3 DNA reads TGTGCCAGCAGCTCCACGAACAGCAGGGTAGACTATGGCTACACCTTC. The V and J genes are TRBV5-6 and TRBJ1-2, with a tentative D call TRBD1 (5 bases). Germline-derived CDR1 and CDR2 are SGHDT and YYEEEE. V lost 3 bases to trimming and J lost 3 bases, with 18 bases between them. This CDR3 is built from 16 residues.

The CDR3 coding sequence is TGTGCCAGCAGTGACGGCTGGCAGGGTTCCAATGAGCAGTTCTTC. Encoded protein: CASSDGWQGSNEQFF. The J gene is TRBJ2-1, the V gene TRBV2; D is perhaps TRBD1 (5 bases). The germline gives CDR1 SNHLY, CDR2 FYNNEI. The CDR3 spans 15 residues. Trimming shortened V by 3 bases and J by 6 bases, and 15 bases separated the two germline ends.

The CDR3 DNA sequence: TGTGCCAGCACGGCAGGCTTAAACACTGAAGCTTTCTTT. It is translated as CASTAGLNTEAFF. The rearrangement links TRBV27 to TRBJ1-1; no definite D call. The V end lost 7 bases, the J end lost 2 bases, and 11 bases lay between the germline ends. This CDR3 is 13 amino acids long. From germline, CDR1 is MNHEY and CDR2 SMNVEV (reference sequence).

This clone appeared once. The chain carries TRBV11-2 and TRBJ1-3; D unclear. The CDR3 is 17 amino acids. Trimming shortened V by 4 bases and J by 0 bases, and 16 bases separated the two germline ends. Per germline, CDR1 SGHAT and CDR2 FQNNGV. The CDR3 protein is CASSSIRGSYSGNTIYF. CDR3 bases: TGTGCCAGCAGCTCTATCAGAGGCTCCTACTCTGGAAACACCATATATTTT.

This chain joins TRBV6-5 and TRBJ2-7; no clear D gene. Between the trimmed V and J ends, which lost 4 bases and 2 bases, there was a span of 6 bases. Germline CDR1 reads MNHEY; CDR2 reads SVGAGI. The length of the CDR3 is 12 residues. The DNA for the CDR3 is TGTGCCAGCAGTTCCCACACCTACGAGCAGTACTTC. Its translation is CASSSHTYEQYF.

The V call is TRBV5-1, the J call TRBJ1-6, with D possibly being TRBD1 (6 bases). V lost 4 bases and J 5 bases, leaving 16 bases between the germline ends. Germline-derived CDR1 and CDR2 are SGHRS and YFSETQ. The CDR3 has 16 amino acids. The CDR3 DNA follows: TGCGCCAGCAGCCGCAGGGGAGTTCCGAATAATTCACCCCTCCACTTT. It is translated as CASSRRGVPNNSPLHF.

A single count supports this clone. This rearrangement joins TRBV6-1 to TRBJ1-4; D is uncertain. V lost 1 base to trimming and J lost 4 bases, with 7 bases between them. The CDR3 has 14 residues. CDR1 is MNHNS and CDR2 is SASEGT in the germline V gene. As DNA, the CDR3 is TGTGCCAGCAGTGAAGGGCAGTTTAATGAAAAACTGTTTTTT. Translating it yields CASSEGQFNEKLFF.

DNA for the CDR3: TGTGCCAGCAGCTTCCGGGACAATGAGCAGTTCTTC. Translation gives CASSFRDNEQFF. The rearrangement joins TRBV7-9 to TRBJ2-1; D gene ambiguous. V shed 3 bases and J shed 5 bases, with 5 bases lying between them. Germline V CDR1 and CDR2: SEHNR, FQNEAQ (reference sequence). The CDR3 consists of 12 residues.

J is TRBJ2-7 and V is TRBV6-4; D perhaps matches TRBD1 (6 bases). V was pared by 6 bases and J by 2 bases, with 11 bases between. The CDR3 has 13 residues. Germline CDR1 reads MRHNA; CDR2 reads SNTAGT. CDR3 nucleotide sequence: TGTGCCAGCAGAGATGACAGGACCTACGAGCAGTACTTC. Amino acids: CASRDDRTYEQYF.

The chain joins TRBV5-1 to TRBJ2-5, with TRBD2 identical over 8 bases. The CDR3 spans 17 residues. Germline values: CDR1 SGHRS, CDR2 YFSETQ. V shed 0 bases, J shed 3 bases, and the junction held 10 bases outside the gene matches. CDR3 loop: CASSLVGSGVREETQYF. CDR3 bases: TGCGCCAGCAGCTTGGTTGGTAGCGGGGTAAGGGAAGAGACCCAGTACTTC.

The V call is TRBV29-1, the J call TRBJ1-3; D call uncertain. Per the germline V gene, CDR1 is SQVTM and CDR2 is ANQGSEA. The CDR3 covers 13 residues. Trimming shortened V by 2 bases and J by 2 bases, and 7 bases separated the two germline ends. DNA of the CDR3: TGCAGCGTTGAATACAGACCTGGAAACACCATATATTTT. Translating gives CSVEYRPGNTIYF.

V gene TRBV7-9 combines with J gene TRBJ2-2; weak D call: TRBD1 (6 bases). The germline CDR1 and CDR2 sequences are SEHNR and FQNEAQ (reference sequence). Trimming shortened V by 5 bases and J by 0 bases, and 13 bases separated the two germline ends. The CDR3 runs to 16 residues. The CDR3 sequence: CASSRTGLSNTGELFF. For the CDR3, the DNA is TGTGCCAGCAGCAGAACAGGGCTCTCGAACACCGGGGAGCTGTTTTTT. Variable domain in full (rest from reference TRBV7-9 and TRBJ2-2): DTGVSQNPRHKITKRGQNVTFRCDPISEHNRLYWYRQTLGQGPEFLTYFQNEAQLEKSRLLSDRFSAERPKGSFSTLEIQRTEQGDSAMYLCASSRTGLSNTGELFFGEGSRLTVL.

In nucleotides, the CDR3 is TGTGCCAGCAGTGAACAACAGGGGCGCCCCTCCTACAATGAGCAGTTCTTC. It translates to CASSEQQGRPSYNEQFF. V and J are TRBV6-1 and TRBJ2-1; 7 nucleotides align to TRBD1. This CDR3 has 17 residues. Germline lookup yields CDR1 MNHNS and CDR2 SASEGT. Trimming took 2 bases from V and 0 from J; bases not matched to a gene: 7.

The chain employs TRBV6-5 and TRBJ1-5; D is unresolved. Germline CDR1 reads MNHEY; CDR2 reads SVGAGI. The CDR3 is made up of 13 amino acids. Trimming cost V 5 bases and J 2 bases, with 7 bases left between them. CDR3 nucleotides: TGTGCCAGCAGTGAGGTGGGCAATCAGCCCCAGCATTTT. As protein: CASSEVGNQPQHF.

The V and J genes are TRBV7-8 and TRBJ2-5; 9 nucleotides align to TRBD1. The V segment lost 1 base and the J segment 5 bases; nucleotides outside the gene matches: 5. The CDR3 loop spans 15 amino acids. Germline V gene sequence: CDR1 SGHVS, CDR2 FQNEAQ. CDR3 bases: TGTGCCAGCAGCTTAGTCGGACAGGGGAGGGAGACCCAGTACTTC. Its protein product is CASSLVGQGRETQYF.

The rearrangement joins TRBV9 to TRBJ1-2, with unresolved D. CDR1 is SGDLS, CDR2 YYNGEE, per germline. The V end lost 3 bases, the J end lost 6 bases, and 18 bases lay between the germline ends. The CDR3 length is 15 residues. DNA for the CDR3: TGTGCCAGCAGCGGGGAGCACGGAGGCCGGAATGGCTACACCTTC. Its protein product is CASSGEHGGRNGYTF.

The gene calls are TRBV9 and TRBJ2-1, with a tentative D call TRBD1 (5 bases). Germline CDR1 is SGDLS and CDR2 is YYNGEE. The length of the CDR3 is 16 residues. Trimming removed 4 bases at V and 6 bases at J, with 20 bases between. The CDR3 protein is CASSPKGAPRVNEQFF. The DNA of the CDR3 is TGTGCCAGCAGCCCCAAAGGGGCGCCCCGCGTCAATGAGCAGTTCTTC.

The rearrangement joins TRBV5-1 to TRBJ2-5; 13 bases line up with TRBD2. The J call may be incorrect, as the DNA end agrees better with TRBJ2-7. The CDR3 has 19 residues. CDR1 and CDR2 (germline): SGHRS, YFSETQ. CDR3 in amino acids: CASSRGTSGAYQPTYEQYF. The CDR3 DNA sequence: TGCGCCAGCAGCCGCGGGACTAGCGGGGCCTACCAACCTACCTACGAGCAGTACTTC.

A few counts support this clone. The chain couples TRBV5-4 to TRBJ1-4; the D is unclear. The CDR3 runs 13 residues. Deletions cut 7 bases from V and 7 bases from J, with 14 bases between. Germline V CDR1 and CDR2: SGHNT, YYREEE (reference sequence). CDR3 nucleotides: TGTGCCAGCGGAGACGGAGGAGCTGAAAAACTGTTTTTT. Amino acid sequence: CASGDGGAEKLFF.

The genes are TRBV7-6 and TRBJ2-3; perhaps TRBD2 as D (7 bases). V was pared by 4 bases and J by 6 bases, with 20 bases between. The CDR3 is made up of 16 amino acids. Germline V gene data show CDR1 as SGHVS and CDR2 as FNYEAQ. The CDR3 spells CASSSFWRGGPDTQYF. CDR3 bases: TGTGCCAGCAGCTCTTTCTGGAGGGGGGGCCCGGATACGCAGTATTTT. Looking up the rest from reference TRBV7-6 and TRBJ2-3 gives the full variable domain: GAGVSQSPRYKVTKRGQDVALRCDPISGHVSLYWYRQALGQGPEFLTYFNYEAQQDKSGLPNDRFSAERPEGSISTLTIQRTEQRDSAMYRCASSSFWRGGPDTQYFGPGTRLTVL.

The chain combines TRBV6-1 with TRBJ2-7, with 10 bases aligning to TRBD1. The trim removed 0 bases at V and 5 bases at J, leaving 10 bases unmatched. Germline V CDR1 and CDR2: MNHNS, SASEGT. The CDR3 loop spans 17 amino acids. CDR3 coding DNA: TGTGCCAGCAGTGAAGCCCCACCGGGACAGGGGCTGGACGAGCAGTACTTC. Protein sequence: CASSEAPPGQGLDEQYF.

The table lists this clone with a few counts. The chain carries TRBV6-1 and TRBJ1-2; D is unresolved. Trimming left V 2 bases short and J 2 bases short, with 9 bases between. Germline CDR1 reads MNHNS; CDR2 reads SASEGT. The CDR3 has 14 amino acids. Here the CDR3 DNA reads TGTGCCAGCAGTGAAAGCGTGGTAAACTATGGCTACACCTTC. This gives the protein CASSESVVNYGYTF.

The chain recombines TRBV7-9 with TRBJ2-3; TRBD1 is a possible D gene (5 bases). Germline loops: CDR1 SEHNR, CDR2 FQNEAQ (reference sequence). This CDR3 has 17 amino acids. V dropped 5 bases and J dropped 4 bases, with 22 bases sitting between them. DNA for the CDR3: TGTGCCAGCAGCATAACCCGCGGCAGGGCTTTATCAGATACGCAGTATTTT. The encoded protein is CASSITRGRALSDTQYF. The variable domain in full, completed from reference TRBV7-9 and TRBJ2-3, reads DTGVSQNPRHKITKRGQNVTFRCDPISEHNRLYWYRQTLGQGPEFLTYFQNEAQLEKSRLLSDRFSAERPKGSFSTLEIQRTEQGDSAMYLCASSITRGRALSDTQYFGPGTRLTVL.

CDR3 protein: CASSLPLTGWNEQFF. CDR3 nucleotides: TGTGCCAGCAGCTTACCCTTGACAGGGTGGAATGAGCAGTTCTTC. The chain links TRBV7-8 to TRBJ2-1, with 7 bases that match TRBD1. This CDR3 region has 15 residues. Trimming removed 2 bases from V and 7 bases from J; junction bases left unmatched: 8. Germline V gene sequence: CDR1 SGHVS, CDR2 FQNEAQ.